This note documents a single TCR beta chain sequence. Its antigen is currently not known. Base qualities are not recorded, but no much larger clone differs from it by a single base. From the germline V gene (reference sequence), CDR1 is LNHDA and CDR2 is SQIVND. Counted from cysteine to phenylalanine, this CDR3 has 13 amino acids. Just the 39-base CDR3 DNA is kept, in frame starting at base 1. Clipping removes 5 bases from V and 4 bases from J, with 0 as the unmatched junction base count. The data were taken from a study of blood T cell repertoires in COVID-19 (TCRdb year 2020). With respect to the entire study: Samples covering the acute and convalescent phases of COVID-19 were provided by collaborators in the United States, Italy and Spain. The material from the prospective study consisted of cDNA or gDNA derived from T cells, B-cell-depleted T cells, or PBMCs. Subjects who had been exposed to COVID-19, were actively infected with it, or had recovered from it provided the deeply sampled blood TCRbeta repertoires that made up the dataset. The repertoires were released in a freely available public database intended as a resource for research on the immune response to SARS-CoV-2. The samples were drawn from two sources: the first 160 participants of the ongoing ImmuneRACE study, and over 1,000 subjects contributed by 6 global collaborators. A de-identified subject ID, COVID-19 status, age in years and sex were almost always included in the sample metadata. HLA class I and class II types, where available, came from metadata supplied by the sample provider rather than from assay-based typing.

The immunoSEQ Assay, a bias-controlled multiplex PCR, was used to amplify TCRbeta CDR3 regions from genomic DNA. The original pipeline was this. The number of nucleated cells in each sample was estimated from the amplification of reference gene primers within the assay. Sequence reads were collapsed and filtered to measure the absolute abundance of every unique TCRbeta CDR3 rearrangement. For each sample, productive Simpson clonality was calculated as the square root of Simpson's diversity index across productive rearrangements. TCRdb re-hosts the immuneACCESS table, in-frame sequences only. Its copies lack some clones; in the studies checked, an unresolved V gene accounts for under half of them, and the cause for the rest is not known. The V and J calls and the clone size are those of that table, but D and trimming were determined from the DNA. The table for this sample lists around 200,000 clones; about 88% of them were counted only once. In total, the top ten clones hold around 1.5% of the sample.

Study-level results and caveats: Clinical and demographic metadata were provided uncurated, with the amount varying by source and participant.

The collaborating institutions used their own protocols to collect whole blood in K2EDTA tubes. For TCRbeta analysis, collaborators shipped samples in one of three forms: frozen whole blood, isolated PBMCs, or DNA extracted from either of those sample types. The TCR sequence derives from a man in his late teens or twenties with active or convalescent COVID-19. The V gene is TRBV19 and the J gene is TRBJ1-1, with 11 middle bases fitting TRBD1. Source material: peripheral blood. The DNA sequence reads TGTGCCAGTAGTGGGACAGGGGGCACTGAAGCTTTCTTT. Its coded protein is CASSGTGGTEAFF.